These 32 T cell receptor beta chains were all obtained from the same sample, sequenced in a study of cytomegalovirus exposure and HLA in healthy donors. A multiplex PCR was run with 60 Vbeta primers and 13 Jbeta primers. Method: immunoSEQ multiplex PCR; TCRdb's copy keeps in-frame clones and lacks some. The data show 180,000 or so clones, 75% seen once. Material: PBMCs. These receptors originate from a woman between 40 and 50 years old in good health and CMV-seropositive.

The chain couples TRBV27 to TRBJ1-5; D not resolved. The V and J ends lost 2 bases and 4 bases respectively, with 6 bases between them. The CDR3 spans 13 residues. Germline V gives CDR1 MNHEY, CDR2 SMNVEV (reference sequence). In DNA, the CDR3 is TGTGCCAGCAGTTTAACAGCTAATCAGCCCCAGCATTTT. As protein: CASSLTANQPQHF.

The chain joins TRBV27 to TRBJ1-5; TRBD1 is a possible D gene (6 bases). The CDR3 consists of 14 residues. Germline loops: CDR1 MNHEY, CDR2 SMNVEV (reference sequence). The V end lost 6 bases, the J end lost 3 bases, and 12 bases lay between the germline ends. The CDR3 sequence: CASRPGTNNQPQHF. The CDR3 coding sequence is TGTGCCAGCAGACCCGGGACAAACAATCAGCCCCAGCATTTT.

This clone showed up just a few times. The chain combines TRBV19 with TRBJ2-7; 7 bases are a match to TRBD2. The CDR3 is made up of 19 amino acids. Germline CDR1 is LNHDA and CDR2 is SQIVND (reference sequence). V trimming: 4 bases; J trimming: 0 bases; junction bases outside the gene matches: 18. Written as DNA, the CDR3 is TGTGCCAGTAGTAGCGACATCCTTAGAGCCACGGGGGGCTCCTACGAGCAGTACTTC. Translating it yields CASSSDILRATGGSYEQYF.

The CDR3 protein is CASTAENQETQYF. In DNA form, the CDR3 reads TGTGCCAGCACTGCGGAGAACCAAGAGACCCAGTACTTC. The chain is built from TRBV25-1 and TRBJ2-5; D is ambiguous. The V end was cut by 7 bases, the J end by 0 bases, with 9 bases between. The CDR3 is 13 amino acids. Germline V gene sequence: CDR1 MGHDK, CDR2 SYGVNS.

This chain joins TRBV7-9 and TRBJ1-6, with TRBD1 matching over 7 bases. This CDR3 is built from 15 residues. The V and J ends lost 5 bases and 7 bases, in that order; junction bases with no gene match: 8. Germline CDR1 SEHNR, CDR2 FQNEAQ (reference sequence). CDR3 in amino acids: CASSAPGTENSPLHF. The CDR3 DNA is TGTGCCAGCAGCGCTCCCGGGACAGAAAATTCACCCCTCCACTTT. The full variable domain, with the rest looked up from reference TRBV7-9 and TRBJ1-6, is DTGVSQNPRHKITKRGQNVTFRCDPISEHNRLYWYRQTLGQGPEFLTYFQNEAQLEKSRLLSDRFSAERPKGSFSTLEIQRTEQGDSAMYLCASSAPGTENSPLHFGNGTRLTVT.

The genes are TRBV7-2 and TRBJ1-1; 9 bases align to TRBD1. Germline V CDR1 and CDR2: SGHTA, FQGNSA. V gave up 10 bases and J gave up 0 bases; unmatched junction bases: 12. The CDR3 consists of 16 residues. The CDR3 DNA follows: TGTGCCATCCGTGGGACAGGGAGGTTAATGAACACTGAAGCTTTCTTT. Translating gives CAIRGTGRLMNTEAFF.

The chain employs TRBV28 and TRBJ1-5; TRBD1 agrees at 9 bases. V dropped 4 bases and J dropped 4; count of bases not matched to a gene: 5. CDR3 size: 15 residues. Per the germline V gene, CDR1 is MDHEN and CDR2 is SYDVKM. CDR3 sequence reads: CASSSATGGNQPQHF. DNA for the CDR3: TGTGCCAGCAGTTCAGCGACAGGGGGGAATCAGCCCCAGCATTTT.

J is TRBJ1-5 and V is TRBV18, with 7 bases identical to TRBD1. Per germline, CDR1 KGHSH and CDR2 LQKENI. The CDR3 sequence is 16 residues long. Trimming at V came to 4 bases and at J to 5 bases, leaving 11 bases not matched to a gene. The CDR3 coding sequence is TGTGCCAGCTCACTCTCAAGGACAGGAGAATATCAGCCCCAGCATTTT. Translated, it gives CASSLSRTGEYQPQHF.

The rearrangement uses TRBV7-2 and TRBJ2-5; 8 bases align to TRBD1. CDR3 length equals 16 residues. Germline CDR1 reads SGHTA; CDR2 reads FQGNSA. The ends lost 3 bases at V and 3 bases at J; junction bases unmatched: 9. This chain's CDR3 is CASSFRTGWDKETQYF. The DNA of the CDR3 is TGTGCCAGCAGCTTCAGGACAGGGTGGGACAAAGAGACCCAGTACTTC.

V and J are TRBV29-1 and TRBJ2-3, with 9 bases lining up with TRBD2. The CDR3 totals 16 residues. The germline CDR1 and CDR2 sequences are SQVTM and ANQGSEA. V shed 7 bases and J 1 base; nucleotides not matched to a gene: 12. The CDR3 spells CSGGGSGRDRTDTQYF. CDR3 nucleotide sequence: TGCAGCGGGGGCGGTAGCGGGAGAGACCGCACAGATACGCAGTATTTT.

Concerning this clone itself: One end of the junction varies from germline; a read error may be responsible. The CDR3, as DNA: TGTGCCAGCAGTCAAGATCCCCTAGGGGAATACGAGCAGTACTTC. Encoded protein: CASSQDPLGEYEQYF. The chain employs TRBV4-2 and TRBJ2-7; tentatively, D is TRBD1 (5 bases). Per the germline V gene, CDR1 is LGHNA and CDR2 is YNFKEQ. This CDR3 has 15 residues.

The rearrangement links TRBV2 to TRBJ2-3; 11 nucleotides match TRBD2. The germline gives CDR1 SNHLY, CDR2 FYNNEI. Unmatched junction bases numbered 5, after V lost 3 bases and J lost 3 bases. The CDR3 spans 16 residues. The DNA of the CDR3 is TGTGCCAGCAGTGAGCAGACTAGCGGGATAACAGATACGCAGTATTTT. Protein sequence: CASSEQTSGITDTQYF.

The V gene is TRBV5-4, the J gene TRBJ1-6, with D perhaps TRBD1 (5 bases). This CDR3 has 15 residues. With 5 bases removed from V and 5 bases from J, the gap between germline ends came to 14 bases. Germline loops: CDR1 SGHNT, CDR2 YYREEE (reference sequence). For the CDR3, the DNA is TGTGCCAGCAGTTCCGGGGGGGTACATAATTCACCCCTCCACTTT. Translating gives CASSSGGVHNSPLHF.

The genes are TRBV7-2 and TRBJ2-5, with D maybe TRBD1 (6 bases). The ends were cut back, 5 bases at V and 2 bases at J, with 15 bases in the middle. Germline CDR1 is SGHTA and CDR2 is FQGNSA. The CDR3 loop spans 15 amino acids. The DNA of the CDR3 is TGTGCCAGCAGCCCGACAGGAGCCCGACAAGAGACCCAGTACTTC. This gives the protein CASSPTGARQETQYF.

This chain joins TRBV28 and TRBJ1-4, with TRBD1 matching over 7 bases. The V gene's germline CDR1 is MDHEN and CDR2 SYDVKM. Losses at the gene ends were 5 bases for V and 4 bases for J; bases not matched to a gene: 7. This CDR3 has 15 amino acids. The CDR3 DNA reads TGTGCCAGCAGTACGACCGGGACAGTTAATGAAAAACTGTTTTTT. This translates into CASSTTGTVNEKLFF.

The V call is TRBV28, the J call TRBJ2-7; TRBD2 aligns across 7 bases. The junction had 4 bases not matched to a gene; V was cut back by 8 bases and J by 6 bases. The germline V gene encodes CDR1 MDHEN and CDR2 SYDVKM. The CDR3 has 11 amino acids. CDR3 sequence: CASPGGVEQYF. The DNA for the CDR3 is TGTGCCAGCCCTGGGGGGGTCGAGCAGTACTTC.

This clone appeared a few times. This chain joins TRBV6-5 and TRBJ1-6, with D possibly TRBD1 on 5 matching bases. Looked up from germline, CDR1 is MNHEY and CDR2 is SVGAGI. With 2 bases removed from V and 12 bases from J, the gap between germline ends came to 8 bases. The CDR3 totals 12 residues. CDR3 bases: TGTGCCAGCAGTTACAGGGGAGGACCCCTCCACTTT. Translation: CASSYRGGPLHF.

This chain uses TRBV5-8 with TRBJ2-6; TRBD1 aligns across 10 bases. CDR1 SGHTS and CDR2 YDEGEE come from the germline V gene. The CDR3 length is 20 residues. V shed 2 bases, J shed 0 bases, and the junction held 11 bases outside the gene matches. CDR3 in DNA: TGTGCCAGCAGCTTCCTACCGACAGGGGGCGGGTTCTCTGGGGCCAACGTCCTGACTTTC. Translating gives CASSFLPTGGGFSGANVLTF.

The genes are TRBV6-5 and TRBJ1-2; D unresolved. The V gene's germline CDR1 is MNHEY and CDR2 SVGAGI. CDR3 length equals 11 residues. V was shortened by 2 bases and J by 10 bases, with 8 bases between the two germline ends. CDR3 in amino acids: CASSYEGSYTF. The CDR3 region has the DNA TGTGCCAGCAGTTACGAGGGTTCCTACACCTTC.

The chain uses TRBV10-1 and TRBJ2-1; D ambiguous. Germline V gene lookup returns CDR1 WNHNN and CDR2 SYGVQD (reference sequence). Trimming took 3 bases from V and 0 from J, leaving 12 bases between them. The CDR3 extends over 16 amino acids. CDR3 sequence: CASSEIGLSSYNEQFF. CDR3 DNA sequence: TGCGCCAGCAGTGAAATCGGTCTTAGCTCCTACAATGAGCAGTTCTTC.

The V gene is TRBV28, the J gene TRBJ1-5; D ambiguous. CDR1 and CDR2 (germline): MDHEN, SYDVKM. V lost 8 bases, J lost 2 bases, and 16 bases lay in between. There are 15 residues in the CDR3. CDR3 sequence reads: CASSPSRNGNQPQHF. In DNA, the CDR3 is TGTGCCAGCTCCCCTTCTAGGAACGGCAATCAGCCCCAGCATTTT.

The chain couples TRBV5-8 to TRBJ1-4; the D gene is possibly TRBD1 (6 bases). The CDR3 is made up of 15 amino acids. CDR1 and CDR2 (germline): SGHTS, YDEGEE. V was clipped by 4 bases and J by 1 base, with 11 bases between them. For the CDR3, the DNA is TGTGCCAGCAGCGAGGGGGGGGTAACTAATGAAAAACTGTTTTTT. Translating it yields CASSEGGVTNEKLFF.

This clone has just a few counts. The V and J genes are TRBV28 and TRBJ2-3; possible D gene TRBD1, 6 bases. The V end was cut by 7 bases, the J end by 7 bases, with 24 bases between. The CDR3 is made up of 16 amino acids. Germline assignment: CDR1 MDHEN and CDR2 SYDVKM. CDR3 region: CASNLAGTRQRNTQYF. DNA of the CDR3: TGTGCCAGCAACCTCGCTGGGACAAGGCAAAGAAATACGCAGTATTTT.

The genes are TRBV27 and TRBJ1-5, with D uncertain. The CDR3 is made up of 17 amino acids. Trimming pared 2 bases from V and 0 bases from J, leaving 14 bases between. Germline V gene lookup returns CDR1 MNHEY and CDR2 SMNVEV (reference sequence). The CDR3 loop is CASSLTARRPSNQPQHF. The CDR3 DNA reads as TGTGCCAGCAGTTTAACAGCCCGTCGTCCTAGCAATCAGCCCCAGCATTTT.

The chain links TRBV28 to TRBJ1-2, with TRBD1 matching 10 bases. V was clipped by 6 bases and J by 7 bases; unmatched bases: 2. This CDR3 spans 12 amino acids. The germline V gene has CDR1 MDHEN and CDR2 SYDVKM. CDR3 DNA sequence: TGTGCCAGCAGGCGGACAGGGGGTGGCTACACCTTC. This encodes CASRRTGGGYTF.

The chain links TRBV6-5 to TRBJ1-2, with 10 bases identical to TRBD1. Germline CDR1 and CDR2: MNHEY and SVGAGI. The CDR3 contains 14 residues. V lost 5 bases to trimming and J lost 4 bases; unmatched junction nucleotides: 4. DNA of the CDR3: TGTGCCAGCAGTAGGACAGGGGGGAGCTATGGCTACACCTTC. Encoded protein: CASSRTGGSYGYTF.

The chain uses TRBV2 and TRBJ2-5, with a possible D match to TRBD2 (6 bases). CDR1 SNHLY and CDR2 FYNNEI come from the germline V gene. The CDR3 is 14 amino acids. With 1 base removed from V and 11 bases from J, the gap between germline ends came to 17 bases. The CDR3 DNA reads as TGTGCCAGCAGTGAAGGGCGGGGCAGCCGAGCACAGTACTTC. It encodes CASSEGRGSRAQYF.

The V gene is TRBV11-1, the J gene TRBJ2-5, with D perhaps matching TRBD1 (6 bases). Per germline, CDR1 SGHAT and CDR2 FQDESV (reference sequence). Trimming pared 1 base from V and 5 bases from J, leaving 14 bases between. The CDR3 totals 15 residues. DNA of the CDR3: TGTGCCAGCAGCTTAGGTCTGGGGGCGACGGAGACCCAGTACTTC. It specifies CASSLGLGATETQYF.

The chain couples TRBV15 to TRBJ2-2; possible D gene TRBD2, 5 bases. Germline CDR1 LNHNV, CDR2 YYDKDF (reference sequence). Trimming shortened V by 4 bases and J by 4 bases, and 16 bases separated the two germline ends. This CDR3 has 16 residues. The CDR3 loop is CATSTRGSYPTGELFF. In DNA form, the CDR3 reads TGTGCCACCAGCACCCGGGGTTCCTACCCCACCGGGGAGCTGTTTTTT.

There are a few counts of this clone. CDR3 sequence: CASSPMGGHNYNEQFF. The CDR3 coding sequence is TGTGCCAGCAGCCCGATGGGGGGGCACAACTACAATGAGCAGTTCTTC. The chain couples TRBV7-2 to TRBJ2-1; tentatively, D is TRBD2 (7 bases). Germline V gives CDR1 SGHTA, CDR2 FQGNSA. V dropped 5 bases and J dropped 3 bases, with 17 bases sitting between them. There are 16 residues in the CDR3.

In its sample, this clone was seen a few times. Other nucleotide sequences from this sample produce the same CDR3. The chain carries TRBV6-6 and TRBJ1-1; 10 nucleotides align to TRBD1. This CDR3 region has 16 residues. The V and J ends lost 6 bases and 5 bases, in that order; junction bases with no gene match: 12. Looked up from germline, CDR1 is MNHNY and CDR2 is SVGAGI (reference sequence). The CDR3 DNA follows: TGTGCCAGCAGAGGACAGGGGGTAGAGCTCGCAACTGAAGCTTTCTTT. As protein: CASRGQGVELATEAFF.

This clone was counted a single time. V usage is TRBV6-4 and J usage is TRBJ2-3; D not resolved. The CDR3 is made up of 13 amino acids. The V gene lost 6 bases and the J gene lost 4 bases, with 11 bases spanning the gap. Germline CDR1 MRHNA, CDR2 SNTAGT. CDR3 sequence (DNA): TGTGCCAGCAGCCTGACTCCCGCAGATACGCAGTATTTT. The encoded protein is CASSLTPADTQYF.